The clone carrying this TCR beta chain occurred once. These data come from a study of blood T cell repertoires in COVID-19. V was trimmed by 1 base and J by 9 bases, leaving 13 bases between them. This CDR3 is built from 13 residues. CDR1 is SQVTM and CDR2 is ANQGSEA in the germline V gene. Sequenced by immunoSEQ multiplex PCR; TCRdb stores in-frame clones only, minus some. The sample holds under 400,000 clones, 87% seen once. The sequence came from a woman in her twenties or thirties with COVID-19, enrolled during active disease. V gene TRBV29-1 combines with J gene TRBJ2-1; a weak D match, TRBD2 (5 bases). Specimen: peripheral blood. The CDR3 coding sequence is TGCAGCGTTGAAGGGGCAGGCGAGGGTGAGCAGTTCTTC. It encodes CSVEGAGEGEQFF.